The 32 T cell receptor beta chains listed next were all sequenced from one sample in a study of T cell responses to AZD1222 COVID-19 vaccine (dated by TCRdb to about 2021). The time point label, as the study defines it: about 28 days (+/-7) after the second vaccine dose. Library construction relied on the immunoSEQ multiplex PCR assay. TCRdb holds this immuneACCESS table with in-frame rearrangements only. Some clones are missing; in checked studies, unresolved V genes explain under half, and the rest has no known cause. The sample table shows about 77,000 clones, and more than 85% are seen once. Clones ranked in the top ten supply more than 4.5% of the sample. The input for sequencing was peripheral blood, taken 28 days after the second AZD1222 dose. All receptors come from an adult who received the AZD1222 COVID-19 vaccine.

V gene TRBV30 combines with J gene TRBJ2-1; TRBD2 agrees at 13 bases. Germline V gives CDR1 GTSNPN, CDR2 SVGIG (reference sequence). This CDR3 contains 16 residues. V lost 6 bases, J lost 5 bases, and 10 bases stayed unmatched. The CDR3 nucleotides are TGTGCCTGTACGGGACTAGCGGGATTCTTCGACAATGAGCAGTTCTTC. This sequence encodes CACTGLAGFFDNEQFF.

The chain has TRBV19 and TRBJ2-2; 10 positions agree with TRBD1. With V trimmed by 5 bases and J by 7 bases, 13 bases remained unmatched. The germline V gene encodes CDR1 LNHDA and CDR2 SQIVND (reference sequence). This CDR3 is 17 amino acids long. CDR3 nucleotide sequence: TGTGCCAGTAGTCCCGGACAGGGGGGGCGGTTTAGCGGGGAGCTGTTTTTT. Translated, it gives CASSPGQGGRFSGELFF.

V is TRBV3-1 (or the pseudogene TRBV3-2) and J is TRBJ2-1; no firm D call. Germline V gene lookup returns CDR1 LGHDT and CDR2 YNNKEL (reference sequence). The CDR3 sequence is 15 residues long. The V gene lost 1 base and the J gene lost 3 bases, with 10 bases spanning the gap. CDR3 sequence reads: CASSQVLGNYNEQFF. The DNA for the CDR3 is TGTGCCAGCAGCCAAGTCCTGGGCAACTACAATGAGCAGTTCTTC.

V is TRBV5-8 and J is TRBJ1-4, with D possibly TRBD1 on 5 matching bases. The CDR3 has 19 amino acids. Between the trimmed V and J ends, which lost 4 bases and 0 bases, there was a span of 22 bases. Germline V lookup: CDR1 SGHTS, CDR2 YDEGEE. The CDR3 reads CASSRKDTRVWATNEKLFF. In nucleotides, the CDR3 is TGTGCCAGCAGCCGGAAGGACACCCGGGTGTGGGCAACTAATGAAAAACTGTTTTTT. The full variable domain, its missing parts supplied by reference TRBV5-8 and TRBJ1-4, is EAGVTQSPTHLIKTRGQQATLRCSPISGHTSVYWYQQALGLGLQFLLWYDEGEERNRGNFPPRFSGRQFPNYSSELNVNALELEDSALYLCASSRKDTRVWATNEKLFFGSGTQLSVL.

The chain is built from TRBV14 and TRBJ1-4; no clear D. The ends were cut back, 5 bases at V and 4 bases at J, with 8 bases in the middle. Germline lookup yields CDR1 SGHDN and CDR2 FVKESK. The CDR3 totals 13 residues. CDR3 nucleotides: TGTGCCAGCAGCGATGGGCTTAATGAAAAACTGTTTTTT. Translating it yields CASSDGLNEKLFF.

J is TRBJ1-5 and V is TRBV6-5; D is ambiguous. The CDR3 has 15 residues. V lost 7 bases, J lost 0 bases, and 13 bases lay in between. From germline, CDR1 is MNHEY and CDR2 SVGAGI. The CDR3 loop is CASNYLTLSNQPQHF. As DNA, the CDR3 is TGTGCCAGCAACTATTTGACACTTAGCAATCAGCCCCAGCATTTT.

V usage is TRBV5-1 and J usage is TRBJ1-1, with D unresolved. Trimming left V 5 bases short and J 1 base short, with 12 bases between. Germline V lookup: CDR1 SGHRS, CDR2 YFSETQ. CDR3 length equals 14 residues. The CDR3, as DNA: TGCGCCAGCAGAGATACCCCTACGAACACTGAAGCTTTCTTT. Its translation: CASRDTPTNTEAFF.

The rearrangement uses TRBV4-3 and TRBJ1-1, with a possible D match to TRBD1 (5 bases). The V end lost 1 base, the J end lost 4 bases, and 16 bases lay between the germline ends. CDR1 is LGHNA, CDR2 YSLEER, per germline. CDR3 size: 16 residues. The chain's CDR3 is CASSQAYMGEGTEAFF. In DNA form, the CDR3 reads TGCGCCAGCAGCCAAGCCTATATGGGGGAAGGCACTGAAGCTTTCTTT.

The CDR3 nucleotides are TGCGCCAGCAGCCAGGGGACTAGCGGCTCCTACAATGAGCAGTTCTTC. This translates into CASSQGTSGSYNEQFF. This rearrangement joins TRBV4-1 to TRBJ2-1; 11 bases are a match to TRBD2. With V trimmed by 3 bases and J by 0 bases, 1 base remained unmatched. The CDR3 runs to 16 residues. The germline V gene encodes CDR1 MGHRA and CDR2 YSYEKL.

The CDR3 is CASSQGFSLNQPQHF. CDR3 sequence (DNA): TGTGCCAGCAGCCAGGGGTTTAGCCTCAATCAGCCCCAGCATTTT. The chain combines TRBV6-2 or TRBV6-3 with TRBJ1-5, with D possibly matching TRBD1 (6 bases). With 6 bases removed from V and 3 bases from J, the gap between germline ends came to 15 bases. In germline, CDR1 is MNHEY, CDR2 SVGEGT. The CDR3 spans 15 residues.

V gene TRBV19 combines with J gene TRBJ1-5; 9 positions agree with TRBD1. The V gene end was trimmed by 6 bases and the J gene end by 0 bases; junction bases not matched to a gene: 18. CDR1 LNHDA and CDR2 SQIVND come from the germline V gene (reference sequence). CDR3 length: 20 residues. DNA of the CDR3: TGTGCCAGTAGCCTGCCCATGCGGGACAGGGCCTCCTATAGCAATCAGCCCCAGCATTTT. It specifies CASSLPMRDRASYSNQPQHF.

The table lists this clone with a count of one. V usage is TRBV9 and J usage is TRBJ1-2; a possible D gene is TRBD1 (6 bases). The CDR3 is 16 residues long. V lost 4 bases and J lost 3, with 19 bases in between. From germline, CDR1 is SGDLS and CDR2 YYNGEE. CDR3 sequence: CASSLEPGDAYYGYTF. The DNA for the CDR3 is TGTGCCAGCAGCCTGGAACCAGGGGACGCCTACTATGGCTACACCTTC.

V and J are TRBV19 and TRBJ2-2, with TRBD2 identical over 11 bases. The CDR3 is 18 amino acids. Germline CDR1 is LNHDA and CDR2 is SQIVND (reference sequence). V dropped 8 bases and J dropped 5; count of bases not matched to a gene: 16. Here the CDR3 reads CASYPIAGGRGYTGELFF. The CDR3, as DNA: TGTGCCAGTTACCCCATAGCGGGAGGGCGTGGATATACCGGGGAGCTGTTTTTT.

The genes are TRBV15 and TRBJ1-4; tentative D call: TRBD1 (5 bases). Trimming took off 0 bases at V and 4 bases at J, with 12 bases between the two ends. The CDR3 covers 16 residues. The V gene's germline CDR1 is LNHNV and CDR2 YYDKDF (reference sequence). CDR3 DNA: TGTGCCACCAGCAGAGATCCCGGGGGACGTAATGAAAAACTGTTTTTT. Translated, it gives CATSRDPGGRNEKLFF.

The chain joins TRBV10-3 to TRBJ2-5; 10 bases line up with TRBD2. Germline CDR1 reads ENHRY; CDR2 reads SYGVKD. J lost 5 bases, V lost 0 bases, and 12 bases had no gene match. This CDR3 comprises 18 residues. The CDR3: CAISESVLAGDTSETQYF. The CDR3 bases are TGTGCCATCAGTGAGTCGGTCCTAGCGGGGGACACCAGCGAGACCCAGTACTTC.

The V and J genes are TRBV10-3 and TRBJ1-1; D might be TRBD1 (6 bases). The V gene lost 3 bases and the J gene lost 0 bases, with 11 bases spanning the gap. The CDR3 has 15 residues. The germline V gene encodes CDR1 ENHRY and CDR2 SYGVKD. The CDR3 spells CAISDGQSLNTEAFF. CDR3 sequence (DNA): TGTGCCATCAGTGACGGACAGAGCTTGAACACTGAAGCTTTCTTT.

The CDR3 protein is CASSLDGTGYYEQYF. The CDR3 region has the DNA TGCGCCAGCAGCTTGGACGGGACAGGTTACTACGAGCAGTACTTC. This chain joins TRBV5-1 and TRBJ2-7; 8 bases agree with TRBD1. From germline, CDR1 is SGHRS and CDR2 YFSETQ. With 0 bases clipped from V and 3 bases from J, the junction kept 5 bases outside the gene matches. CDR3 length equals 15 residues.

The gene calls are TRBV6-5 and TRBJ1-1, with D possibly TRBD1 on 6 matching bases. Germline V gives CDR1 MNHEY, CDR2 SVGAGI. The CDR3 extends over 13 amino acids. V dropped 7 bases and J dropped 6 bases, with 15 bases sitting between them. CDR3 nucleotide sequence: TGTGCCAGCACTAAACAGGGTGTCTCTGAAGCTTTCTTT. Protein: CASTKQGVSEAFF.

The genes are TRBV3-1 (or the pseudogene TRBV3-2) and TRBJ1-5; D is ambiguous. V lost 4 bases, J lost 7 bases, and 14 bases lay in between. The CDR3 loop spans 14 amino acids. Germline V gene data show CDR1 as LGHDT and CDR2 as YNNKEL (reference sequence). CDR3 in amino acids: CASSLDASGQPQHF. CDR3 bases: TGTGCCAGCAGCCTCGACGCGTCGGGGCAGCCCCAGCATTTT.

V gene TRBV11-3 combines with J gene TRBJ2-7, with 11 positions matching TRBD1. The germline CDR1 and CDR2 sequences are SGHNT and YENEEA. This CDR3 comprises 15 residues. Trimming removed 3 bases from V and 0 bases from J; junction bases left unmatched: 1. The CDR3 region has the DNA TGTGCCAGCAGCTTGGGACAGGGGGACTCCTACGAGCAGTACTTC. The encoded protein is CASSLGQGDSYEQYF.

The genes are TRBV7-9 and TRBJ2-7; 11 bases align to TRBD2. V lost 7 bases, J lost 5 bases, and 7 bases stayed unmatched. The CDR3 spans 14 residues. Germline V gene lookup returns CDR1 SEHNR and CDR2 FQNEAQ (reference sequence). The CDR3 loop reads CASKGLAAPDEQYF. The CDR3 nucleotides are TGTGCCAGCAAGGGACTAGCGGCCCCGGACGAGCAGTACTTC.

CDR3 in amino acids: CASSRDREETQYF. The CDR3 coding sequence is TGTGCCAGCAGCCGGGACAGAGAAGAGACCCAGTACTTC. This chain joins TRBV7-7 and TRBJ2-5; the match to TRBD1 covers 7 bases. The V segment lost 5 bases and the J segment 3 bases; nucleotides outside the gene matches: 3. There are 13 residues in the CDR3. The germline V gene has CDR1 SSHAT and CDR2 FNYEAQ (reference sequence).

This clone was counted a single time. The chain uses TRBV7-3 and TRBJ2-7, with D perhaps TRBD2 (5 bases). The CDR3 contains 13 residues. Trimming took 2 bases from V and 6 from J, leaving 11 bases between them. Germline loops: CDR1 SGHTA, CDR2 FQGTGA. The CDR3 sequence is CASSLQSGSEQYF. CDR3 DNA: TGTGCCAGCAGCTTACAGAGCGGTAGCGAGCAGTACTTC.

V and J are TRBV10-3 and TRBJ1-1; D gene unclear. The V end lost 8 bases, the J end lost 0 bases, and 10 bases lay between the germline ends. Per the germline V gene, CDR1 is ENHRY and CDR2 is SYGVKD. There are 13 residues in the CDR3. The CDR3 bases are TGTGCCATCCAATGGCGCGTGAACACTGAAGCTTTCTTT. Encoded protein: CAIQWRVNTEAFF.

The rearrangement uses TRBV28 and TRBJ1-1; a possible D gene is TRBD1 (5 bases). Germline V lookup: CDR1 MDHEN, CDR2 SYDVKM. Trimming left V 6 bases short and J 5 bases short, with 10 bases between. The CDR3 loop spans 12 amino acids. CDR3 in amino acids: CASRFRGTEAFF. The CDR3 DNA sequence: TGTGCCAGCAGGTTTAGGGGAACTGAAGCTTTCTTT.

The chain carries TRBV29-1 and TRBJ2-4; 9 bases match TRBD1. CDR1 and CDR2 from the germline V gene are SQVTM and ANQGSEA. This CDR3 has 12 residues. V gave up 7 bases and J gave up 9 bases; unmatched junction bases: 7. The CDR3 region is CSGRQGDSIQYF. CDR3 sequence (DNA): TGCAGCGGTAGACAGGGGGACAGCATTCAGTACTTC. Looking up the rest from reference TRBV29-1 and TRBJ2-4 gives the full variable domain: SAVISQKPSRDICQRGTSLTIQCQVDSQVTMMFWYRQQPGQSLTLIATANQGSEATYESGFVIDKFPISRPNLTFSTLTVSNMSPEDSSIYLCSGRQGDSIQYFGAGTRLSVL.

The V and J genes are TRBV4-1 and TRBJ2-7; D may be TRBD2 (7 bases). V was clipped by 3 bases and J by 5 bases, with 11 bases between them. CDR1 and CDR2 (germline): MGHRA, YSYEKL. This CDR3 has 13 amino acids. The CDR3 region has the DNA TGCGCCAGCAGCCAGGGGGGGGCCAACGAGCAGTACTTC. It yields the protein CASSQGGANEQYF.

This clone showed up just once. This chain links TRBV19 with TRBJ1-4; TRBD1 is a possible D gene (6 bases). Looked up from germline, CDR1 is LNHDA and CDR2 is SQIVND (reference sequence). This CDR3 spans 19 amino acids. Trimming shortened V by 2 bases and J by 0 bases, and 19 bases separated the two germline ends. In nucleotides, the CDR3 is TGTGCCAGTAGTATATTATCCGGGACACATCCTGCAACTAATGAAAAACTGTTTTTT. This encodes CASSILSGTHPATNEKLFF.

The chain uses TRBV24-1 and TRBJ2-2; D remains unclear. This CDR3 is 14 amino acids long. Germline V lookup: CDR1 KGHDR, CDR2 SFDVKD. Trimming cost V 5 bases and J 0 bases, with 6 bases left between them. The CDR3 nucleotides are TGTGCCACCAGTGGCGGAGCGAACACCGGGGAGCTGTTTTTT. As protein: CATSGGANTGELFF.

The rearrangement uses TRBV12-2 and TRBJ2-2. TRBV12-2 constitutes a pseudogene. The CDR3 sequence is 13 residues long. CDR3: CASRASGFGELFF. CDR3 nucleotides: TGTGCAAGTCGCGCCTCCGGCTTCGGGGAGCTGTTTTTT.

The V call is TRBV3-1 (or the pseudogene TRBV3-2), the J call TRBJ2-1, with 14 positions matching TRBD2. This CDR3 comprises 18 residues. Germline CDR1 reads LGHDT; CDR2 reads YNNKEL (reference sequence). J gave up 4 bases and V 5 bases, and 10 bases lay outside the gene matches. This CDR3 reads CASSATGTSGRNYNEQFF. The CDR3 DNA is TGTGCCAGCAGCGCTACCGGGACTAGCGGGAGAAATTACAATGAGCAGTTCTTC.

This sequence joins TRBV24-1 and TRBJ1-1, with D unclear. The CDR3 is 12 amino acids. Germline loops: CDR1 KGHDR, CDR2 SFDVKD. V was cut by 4 bases and J by 4 bases, with 6 bases left in between. The CDR3 reads CATSDGITEAFF. Written as DNA, the CDR3 is TGTGCCACCAGTGACGGGATCACTGAAGCTTTCTTT.